The 5 T cell receptor beta chains reported below all come from one sample, sequenced in a study of T-cell reconstitution after alpha-beta-depleted transplantation in children. Unique molecular identifiers were used to barcode this TCRbeta library. TCRdb used MiXCR to reprocess the PCR reads, holding one entry per CDR3 protein. The sample records under 150,000 distinct CDR3 sequences, about a tenth being singletons. Specimen: PBMCs, mostly from graft donor cells, collected 180 days after TCRalphabeta/CD19-depleted stem cell transplant. These receptors came from a girl less than two years old who had a stem cell transplant for combined immunodeficiency, so the T cells may come from the graft donor.

This clonotype turned up a few times. V usage is TRBV28 and J usage is TRBJ1-2; 7 nucleotides agree with TRBD1. The CDR3 extends over 13 amino acids. Germline CDR1 MDHEN, CDR2 SYDVKM. Trimming removed 10 bases from V and 7 bases from J; junction bases left unmatched: 12. The CDR3 region has the DNA TGTGCCACTTTAAAACAGGGGCAAACTGGCTACACCTTC. Translated, it gives CATLKQGQTGYTF.

This clonotype was observed many times. The chain is built from TRBV20-1 and TRBJ1-6; a possible D gene is TRBD1 (5 bases). Germline CDR1 reads DFQATT; CDR2 reads SNEGSKA (reference sequence). This CDR3 is built from 16 residues. Trimming took off 0 bases at V and 3 bases at J, with 12 bases between the two ends. The CDR3 protein is CSARDLQAFYNSPLHF. As DNA, the CDR3 is TGCAGTGCTAGAGATTTACAGGCATTCTATAATTCACCCCTCCACTTT.

V is TRBV29-1 and J is TRBJ2-5, with 15 positions matching TRBD2. CDR1 SQVTM and CDR2 ANQGSEA come from the germline V gene. The CDR3 is 13 amino acids. With V trimmed by 7 bases and J by 5 bases, 2 bases remained unmatched. The CDR3 nucleotides are TGCAGCGCCGGGACTAGCGGGGGGGAGACCCAGTACTTC. As protein: CSAGTSGGETQYF.

This clonotype turned up a few times. The chain couples TRBV20-1 to TRBJ2-4; 8 bases are shared with TRBD1. Germline loops: CDR1 DFQATT, CDR2 SNEGSKA (reference sequence). The CDR3 covers 14 residues. The CDR3 region is CSVRDRLAKNIQYF. In DNA form, the CDR3 reads TGCAGCGTTCGGGACAGGTTAGCCAAAAACATTCAGTACTTC.

This clonotype showed up just a few times. The rearrangement uses TRBV12-3 or TRBV12-4 and TRBJ1-5, with no clear D. There are 12 residues in the CDR3. Trimming removed 6 bases at V and 2 bases at J, with 5 bases between. DNA for the CDR3: TGTGCCAGCAGCGGCGGCAATCAGCCCCAGCATTTT. Its protein product is CASSGGNQPQHF.